These 5 T cell receptor beta chains came from one sample sequenced in a study of blood T cell repertoires in COVID-19. Here immunoSEQ multiplex PCR was the method, and the copy in TCRdb shows in-frame clones only, minus some. The repertoire includes about 73,000 clones, about 86% of them detected once, and approximately 27% sits in the top ten. The specimen sequenced was peripheral blood. The receptors shown here come from a human donor in a cohort sampled during active COVID-19.

This rearrangement joins TRBV11-3 to TRBJ2-3; D gene unclear. The CDR3 spans 11 residues. Germline V gene data show CDR1 as SGHNT and CDR2 as YENEEA. The germline V and J ends were trimmed by 3 bases and 7 bases, with 5 bases remaining between them. The CDR3 bases are TGTGCCAGCAGCTTGAGAAATACGCAGTATTTT. Translated: CASSLRNTQYF.

The gene calls are TRBV27 and TRBJ1-4, with D perhaps TRBD1 (6 bases). Between the trimmed V and J ends, which lost 6 bases and 5 bases, there was a span of 25 bases. CDR3 length: 18 amino acids. CDR1 is MNHEY and CDR2 is SMNVEV in the germline V gene (reference sequence). The CDR3 reads CASRDTGWMPMRNEKLFF. CDR3 bases: TGTGCCAGCAGAGATACAGGGTGGATGCCTATGAGAAATGAAAAACTGTTTTTT.

This clone was observed a few times. The chain has TRBV27 and TRBJ1-2; D is possibly TRBD1 (5 bases). From germline, CDR1 is MNHEY and CDR2 SMNVEV (reference sequence). The CDR3 length is 13 residues. V lost 6 bases and J 8 bases, leaving 16 bases between the germline ends. CDR3 amino acids: CASRPGLTGGYTF. In DNA, the CDR3 is TGTGCCAGCAGGCCGGGACTTACAGGAGGCTACACCTTC.

The chain is built from TRBV19 and TRBJ1-1; D remains ambiguous. The germline V and J ends were trimmed by 5 bases and 1 base, with 17 bases remaining between them. CDR1 is LNHDA, CDR2 SQIVND, per germline (reference sequence). CDR3 length: 16 residues. This CDR3 reads CASSPPAARRNTEAFF. CDR3 DNA: TGTGCCAGTAGTCCCCCGGCGGCCAGAAGGAACACTGAAGCTTTCTTT. Looking up the rest from reference TRBV19 and TRBJ1-1 gives the full variable domain: DGGITQSPKYLFRKEGQNVTLSCEQNLNHDAMYWYRQDPGQGLRLIYYSQIVNDFQKGDIAEGYSVSREKKESFPLTVTSAQKNPTAFYLCASSPPAARRNTEAFFGQGTRLTVV.

The chain carries TRBV5-1 and TRBJ2-5, with 8 bases fitting TRBD1. V was pared by 2 bases and J by 2 bases, with 11 bases of the junction left unmatched. This CDR3 is built from 17 residues. Germline CDR1 reads SGHRS; CDR2 reads YFSETQ. CDR3 protein: CASSLPAGRGRQETQYF. The CDR3, as DNA: TGCGCCAGCAGCTTACCGGCCGGCAGGGGGCGTCAAGAGACCCAGTACTTC.